Sequencing of this TCR beta chain was carried out in a study of T cells in Graves' hyperthyroidism and ophthalmopathy. Study background: The blood sample was taken at first diagnosis, before treatment began.

Amplification yielded TCR beta CDR3 regions, with RNA transcripts as the source. Carried out on the TCR CDR3, a first-round RT-PCR used the HTBI primer set. TCRdb used MiXCR to reprocess the multiplex PCR reads, holding one entry per CDR3 protein. The sample includes some 380,000 distinct CDR3 sequences, about 13% of them seen just once. This clonotype was counted many times. The source material was blood. The source is a man aged 30 to 45 with Graves' hyperthyroidism that later progressed to Graves' ophthalmopathy.

The CDR3 nucleotides are TGTGCCAGCAGCGGACTAGGGGCAGATACGCAGTATTTT. Its protein product is CASSGLGADTQYF. J is TRBJ2-3 and V is TRBV27; 7 bases align to TRBD2. The germline V gene encodes CDR1 MNHEY and CDR2 SMNVEV (reference sequence). The ends lost 6 bases at V and 4 bases at J; junction bases unmatched: 4. The CDR3 is made up of 13 amino acids.